Each of the 8 T cell receptor beta chains below was sequenced from the same sample in a study of cytomegalovirus exposure and HLA in healthy donors. Researchers ran the PCR with 60 Vbeta and 13 Jbeta primers. The method was immunoSEQ multiplex PCR; TCRdb's version includes in-frame clones alone and lacks a portion of them. The sample contains around 110,000 clones, just under 70% of which appear only once. Sequencing was performed on PBMCs. These receptors originate from a man younger than 45 in good health and CMV-seropositive.

Only a few counts were recorded for this clone. V gene TRBV12-5 combines with J gene TRBJ1-5; 8 bases match TRBD1. Trimming took 5 bases from V and 4 from J; bases not matched to a gene: 10. Germline loops: CDR1 LGHNT, CDR2 FRNRAP. There are 16 residues in the CDR3. CDR3 region: CASGTSTGARNQPQHF. The CDR3 bases are TGTGCTAGTGGTACATCGACAGGGGCCAGGAATCAGCCCCAGCATTTT.

This clone was counted between two and nine times. The J gene is TRBJ2-7, the V gene TRBV14, with 10 bases fitting TRBD2. Germline V gives CDR1 SGHDN, CDR2 FVKESK. J lost 4 bases, V lost 1 base, and 10 bases had no gene match. The CDR3 totals 17 residues. CDR3 bases: TGTGCCAGCAGCCAAGTAAAGCGGGGGGGCCGAGGATACGAGCAGTACTTC. Protein: CASSQVKRGGRGYEQYF.

The V and J genes are TRBV18 and TRBJ2-1, with 10 bases identical to TRBD1. Losses at the gene ends were 3 bases for V and 7 bases for J; bases not matched to a gene: 3. Germline V gene lookup returns CDR1 KGHSH and CDR2 LQKENI. CDR3 length: 14 residues. In DNA, the CDR3 is TGTGCCAGCTCACCCCGGGACAGGGGAAATGAGCAGTTCTTC. It encodes CASSPRDRGNEQFF.

This clone showed up just a few times. The chain combines TRBV2 with TRBJ2-2; TRBD1 aligns across 8 bases. The CDR3 covers 16 residues. V gave up 7 bases and J gave up 6 bases; unmatched junction bases: 13. The germline V gene encodes CDR1 SNHLY and CDR2 FYNNEI. This CDR3 is CASTQRPQGASGELFF. In DNA, the CDR3 is TGTGCCAGCACCCAAAGGCCTCAGGGGGCTTCCGGGGAGCTGTTTTTT.

This clone was picked up a small number of times. The chain has TRBV5-4 and TRBJ2-3; D call uncertain. CDR3 length: 16 residues. V was trimmed by 6 bases and J by 0 bases, leaving 17 bases between them. Germline V gives CDR1 SGHNT, CDR2 YYREEE (reference sequence). CDR3 bases: TGTGCCAGCAACCCTTCCAGACTTGCTAGCACAGATACGCAGTATTTT. As protein: CASNPSRLASTDTQYF. Variable domain in full (rest from reference TRBV5-4 and TRBJ2-3): ETGVTQSPTHLIKTRGQQVTLRCSSQSGHNTVSWYQQALGQGPQFIFQYYREEENGRGNFPPRFSGLQFPNYSSELNVNALELDDSALYLCASNPSRLASTDTQYFGPGTRLTVL.

This chain joins TRBV28 and TRBJ1-1; a weak D match, TRBD1 (6 bases). CDR3 length equals 15 residues. Germline V gives CDR1 MDHEN, CDR2 SYDVKM. Trimming took off 2 bases at V and 4 bases at J, with 14 bases between the two ends. The CDR3 coding sequence is TGTGCCAGCAGTTTAATGGGGGCTTTACGCACTGAAGCTTTCTTT. Translated: CASSLMGALRTEAFF.

This clone appeared a few times. The genes are TRBV6-5 and TRBJ2-3; 10 nucleotides align to TRBD1. Unmatched junction bases numbered 2, after V lost 7 bases and J lost 1 base. The CDR3 sequence is 14 residues long. Germline V gene data show CDR1 as MNHEY and CDR2 as SVGAGI. CDR3 bases: TGTGCCAGCAATGGACAGGGGGGCACAGATACGCAGTATTTT. Its protein is CASNGQGGTDTQYF.

This chain uses TRBV11-2 with TRBJ1-2; 11 nucleotides line up with TRBD1. CDR1 is SGHAT, CDR2 FQNNGV, per germline. The CDR3 covers 15 residues. V gave up 5 bases and J gave up 4 bases; unmatched junction bases: 6. In DNA form, the CDR3 reads TGTGCCAGCAGCCTGCGAGGGACAGGGGGCTATGGCTACACCTTC. Its protein product is CASSLRGTGGYGYTF.